The 27 T cell receptor beta chains presented below share a single source sample, sequenced in a study of beta chain features in type 1 diabetes. Expressed TCRB transcripts were sequenced after all isolated RNA was converted to cDNA. Repertoires were generated with immunoSEQ multiplex PCR, while TCRdb's copy carries only in-frame clones and drops some. Of some 45,000 clones listed, 65% to 70% are singletons. Study-wide results and caveats: Shorter TCRB CDR3s, moderately but significantly so, marked every one of the four CD4+ subsets in Type 1 diabetes patients.

Their target antigens are unknown. The sequencing input was Tregs from blood. These receptors originate from a woman aged 18-29 years with type 1 diabetes.

This chain joins TRBV7-9 and TRBJ2-5; D gene uncertain. The CDR3 runs 16 residues. V was shortened by 1 base and J by 4 bases, with 16 bases between the two germline ends. Germline loops: CDR1 SEHNR, CDR2 FQNEAQ (reference sequence). The CDR3 DNA follows: TGTGCCAGCAGCTTAGGTCTAGGCGTCCTTTTAGAGACCCAGTACTTC. Encoded protein: CASSLGLGVLLETQYF.

The genes are TRBV5-1 and TRBJ2-7; 7 bases align to TRBD1. The CDR3 contains 12 residues. The ends lost 5 bases at V and 4 bases at J; junction bases unmatched: 3. Germline loops: CDR1 SGHRS, CDR2 YFSETQ. CDR3 bases: TGCGCCAGCAGGCTGGGACAGTACGAGCAGTACTTC. It codes for CASRLGQYEQYF.

The chain employs TRBV7-2 and TRBJ1-6; TRBD1 matches at 7 bases. Per germline, CDR1 SGHTA and CDR2 FQGNSA. This CDR3 is 14 amino acids long. V lost 6 bases and J lost 5; bases outside the gene matches: 4. The CDR3 sequence is CASRGDSDNSPLHF. The CDR3 DNA reads TGTGCCAGCAGGGGGGACAGCGATAATTCACCCCTCCACTTT.

This chain connects TRBV7-9 to TRBJ2-5; 8 bases fit TRBD2. The DNA end lines up better with TRBJ2-7; the J call may be wrong. This CDR3 spans 13 amino acids. Germline V gene data show CDR1 as SEHNR and CDR2 as FQNEAQ (reference sequence). This chain's CDR3 is CASSLRGGYEQYF. The CDR3, as DNA: TGTGCCAGCAGCTTACGGGGGGGGTACGAGCAGTACTTC.

The V call is TRBV4-3, the J call TRBJ1-2, with a weak D call TRBD1 (6 bases). This CDR3 is built from 14 residues. The germline V gene has CDR1 LGHNA and CDR2 YSLEER. V was clipped by 3 bases and J by 6 bases, with 14 bases between them. DNA for the CDR3: TGCGCCAGCAGCCAGAACGGCCGACAGGATGGCTACACCTTC. Protein product: CASSQNGRQDGYTF.

The CDR3 is CASIVAGGANEQFF. For the CDR3, the DNA is TGTGCCAGCATCGTTGCGGGAGGTGCCAATGAGCAGTTCTTC. The V gene is TRBV28, the J gene TRBJ2-1, with 8 bases that match TRBD2. With 7 bases clipped from V and 6 bases from J, the junction kept 8 bases outside the gene matches. Germline V gene lookup returns CDR1 MDHEN and CDR2 SYDVKM. CDR3 size: 14 residues.

The chain links TRBV7-9 to TRBJ2-5; tentatively, D is TRBD1 (6 bases). Deletions cut 5 bases from V and 4 bases from J, with 20 bases between. The CDR3 is 16 amino acids. Germline values: CDR1 SEHNR, CDR2 FQNEAQ (reference sequence). The chain's CDR3 is CASSVLRDLRGETQYF. CDR3 coding DNA: TGTGCCAGCAGCGTACTCCGGGACCTCAGGGGAGAGACCCAGTACTTC.

The chain combines TRBV7-2 with TRBJ1-1; D uncertain. Germline V gene data show CDR1 as SGHTA and CDR2 as FQGNSA. The CDR3 loop spans 13 amino acids. Trimming took 5 bases from V and 1 from J, leaving 8 bases between them. Written as DNA, the CDR3 is TGTGCCAGCAGCGTGGCTGGGAACACTGAAGCTTTCTTT. It codes for CASSVAGNTEAFF.

The chain uses TRBV7-9 and TRBJ1-2; D is ambiguous. Germline assignment: CDR1 SEHNR and CDR2 FQNEAQ (reference sequence). V lost 6 bases and J lost 0, with 11 bases in between. This CDR3 has 14 amino acids. The CDR3 nucleotides read TGTGCCAGCAGTCACCATATAGCTAACTATGGCTACACCTTC. This encodes CASSHHIANYGYTF. Full variable domain (outside the CDR3, taken from reference TRBV7-9 and TRBJ1-2): DTGVSQNPRHKITKRGQNVTFRCDPISEHNRLYWYRQTLGQGPEFLTYFQNEAQLEKSRLLSDRFSAERPKGSFSTLEIQRTEQGDSAMYLCASSHHIANYGYTFGSGTRLTVV.

This clone occurred a few times. V and J are TRBV5-1 and TRBJ2-2; 12 bases agree with TRBD2. The CDR3 is made up of 15 amino acids. Germline lookup yields CDR1 SGHRS and CDR2 YFSETQ. The V segment lost 4 bases and the J segment 6 bases; nucleotides outside the gene matches: 4. The CDR3 nucleotides read TGCGCCAGCAGCGGCCGGACTAGCGGGGCCGGGGAGCTGTTTTTT. This sequence encodes CASSGRTSGAGELFF.

The gene calls are TRBV7-2 and TRBJ1-6; 9 bases are shared with TRBD1. Germline CDR1 SGHTA, CDR2 FQGNSA. The CDR3 extends over 17 amino acids. V lost 5 bases and J lost 4; bases outside the gene matches: 9. As DNA, the CDR3 is TGTGCCAGCAGCGCCGGACAGGGGAGGCGGTATAATTCACCCCTCCACTTT. Protein product: CASSAGQGRRYNSPLHF.

This clone appeared once. The chain is built from TRBV9 and TRBJ2-7, with 10 bases identical to TRBD2. The CDR3 is 15 amino acids. The junction had 4 bases not matched to a gene; V was cut back by 0 bases and J by 4 bases. Germline CDR1 reads SGDLS; CDR2 reads YYNGEE. The CDR3 loop reads CASSVGASGSYEQYF. The DNA of the CDR3 is TGTGCCAGCAGCGTAGGGGCTAGCGGGAGTTACGAGCAGTACTTC.

For this clone: At one end the junction does not follow the germline gene, possibly because of a read error. This chain joins TRBV15 and TRBJ1-1; the match to TRBD1 covers 7 bases. The length of the CDR3 is 13 residues. Germline V gene data show CDR1 as LNHNV and CDR2 as YYDKDF (reference sequence). The chain's CDR3 is CATSRDRVTEAFF. The CDR3, as DNA: TGTGCCACCAGCCGAGACAGGGTCACTGAAGCTTTCTTT.

The CDR3 reads CATSRQTAYGYTF. As DNA, the CDR3 is TGTGCCACCAGCAGACAGACAGCCTATGGCTACACCTTC. The gene calls are TRBV15 and TRBJ1-2, with a weak D call TRBD1 (5 bases). The ends were cut back, 2 bases at V and 4 bases at J, with 8 bases in the middle. From germline, CDR1 is LNHNV and CDR2 YYDKDF (reference sequence). The CDR3 runs 13 residues.

V gene TRBV7-8 combines with J gene TRBJ2-7, with TRBD1 matching over 11 bases. This CDR3 spans 14 amino acids. Germline CDR1 reads SGHVS; CDR2 reads FQNEAQ. V shed 4 bases and J 3 bases; nucleotides not matched to a gene: 2. CDR3 coding DNA: TGTGCCAGCAGCTGGACAGGGGGCGGCTACGAGCAGTACTTC. Its protein is CASSWTGGGYEQYF.

CDR3 region: CATSVSRGGSPLHF. The DNA of the CDR3 is TGTGCCACCAGCGTAAGCAGGGGCGGTTCACCCCTCCACTTT. This chain uses TRBV15 with TRBJ1-6; possible D gene TRBD1, 6 bases. This CDR3 has 14 residues. Germline values: CDR1 LNHNV, CDR2 YYDKDF (reference sequence). The V gene lost 5 bases and the J gene lost 9 bases, with 14 bases spanning the gap. The full variable domain, its missing parts supplied by reference TRBV15 and TRBJ1-6, is DAMVIQNPRYQVTQFGKPVTLSCSQTLNHNVMYWYQQKSSQAPKLLFHYYDKDFNNEADTPDNFQSRRPNTSFCFLDIRSPGLGDTAMYLCATSVSRGGSPLHFGNGTRLTVT.

The rearrangement uses TRBV6-4 and TRBJ2-7; D possibly corresponds to TRBD1 (5 bases). V lost 6 bases and J lost 0, with 15 bases in between. Germline CDR1 reads MRHNA; CDR2 reads SNTAGT. The CDR3 is made up of 15 amino acids. The CDR3 nucleotides are TGTGCCAGCAGCGGACAAACCCAGAGCTCCTACGAGCAGTACTTC. It specifies CASSGQTQSSYEQYF.

The chain joins TRBV2 to TRBJ2-2; D may be TRBD2 (6 bases). V dropped 6 bases and J dropped 4 bases, with 12 bases sitting between them. There are 14 residues in the CDR3. Germline CDR1 reads SNHLY; CDR2 reads FYNNEI. The CDR3 reads CASRVGLGTGELFF. DNA for the CDR3: TGTGCCAGCAGAGTGGGACTCGGCACCGGGGAGCTGTTTTTT.

The table lists this clone with a count of one. V gene TRBV4-3 combines with J gene TRBJ2-3; D is possibly TRBD2 (6 bases). Per the germline V gene, CDR1 is LGHNA and CDR2 is YSLEER. CDR3 length: 13 amino acids. V was cut by 6 bases and J by 5 bases, with 12 bases left in between. The CDR3, as DNA: TGCGCCAGCAGAGCCCCGGGGGAAGATACGCAGTATTTT. It specifies CASRAPGEDTQYF.

This clone was seen more than once but under ten times. CDR3 coding DNA: TGTGCCAGCAGCCGAGGACTGGTGAACACCGGGGAGCTGTTTTTT. Its protein is CASSRGLVNTGELFF. The chain is built from TRBV7-3 and TRBJ2-2; the D gene is possibly TRBD2 (5 bases). Germline CDR1 reads SGHTA; CDR2 reads FQGTGA. CDR3 length: 15 residues. Between the trimmed V and J ends, which lost 5 bases and 1 base, there was a span of 11 bases.

The V and J genes are TRBV7-9 and TRBJ2-1, with a tentative D call TRBD2 (5 bases). The CDR3 runs to 16 residues. Germline V CDR1 and CDR2: SEHNR, FQNEAQ (reference sequence). Trimming pared 5 bases from V and 6 bases from J, leaving 20 bases between. The CDR3 is CASSILVSGSGNEQFF. The CDR3 coding sequence is TGTGCCAGCAGCATACTGGTCTCGGGATCGGGCAATGAGCAGTTCTTC.

The chain is built from TRBV6-1 and TRBJ1-2; D unclear. The germline CDR1 and CDR2 sequences are MNHNS and SASEGT. This CDR3 spans 14 amino acids. V gave up 4 bases and J gave up 6 bases, with 15 bases separating them. The CDR3 nucleotides read TGTGCCAGCAGTGGTGGACTCCTAGACCATGGCTACACCTTC. Residues: CASSGGLLDHGYTF.

This rearrangement joins TRBV5-5 to TRBJ2-7, with 8 bases identical to TRBD1. With 6 bases clipped from V and 0 bases from J, the junction kept 11 bases outside the gene matches. Germline CDR1 is SGHKS and CDR2 is YYEKEE (reference sequence). This CDR3 comprises 16 residues. The CDR3 protein is CASTRLPGQASYEQYF. CDR3 sequence (DNA): TGTGCCAGCACCCGATTACCGGGACAGGCCTCCTACGAGCAGTACTTC.

J is TRBJ2-7 and V is TRBV4-1; TRBD2 aligns across 9 bases. The CDR3 contains 16 residues. The germline gives CDR1 MGHRA, CDR2 YSYEKL. With V trimmed by 4 bases and J by 4 bases, 11 bases remained unmatched. This CDR3 is CASSPSSGMGRYEQYF. The DNA of the CDR3 is TGCGCCAGCAGCCCTTCTAGCGGGATGGGAAGATACGAGCAGTACTTC.

The sample holds a few counts of this clone. The rearrangement uses TRBV6-4 and TRBJ2-1, with D perhaps matching TRBD2 (7 bases). The CDR3 loop spans 15 amino acids. The V and J ends lost 4 bases and 1 base respectively, with 11 bases between them. Germline values: CDR1 MRHNA, CDR2 SNTAGT. CDR3 coding DNA: TGTGCCAGCAGTGCTCGGGGGGCGTCCTACAATGAGCAGTTCTTC. The encoded protein is CASSARGASYNEQFF.

The table lists this clone with a few counts. The genes are TRBV29-1 and TRBJ1-1, with D perhaps matching TRBD1 (5 bases). The germline V gene encodes CDR1 SQVTM and CDR2 ANQGSEA. This CDR3 region has 17 residues. Trimming removed 3 bases from V and 0 bases from J, with 20 bases in between. This CDR3 is CSVEGRRGFNMNTEAFF. CDR3 in DNA: TGCAGCGTTGAGGGAAGACGGGGGTTTAATATGAACACTGAAGCTTTCTTT.

The table lists this clone with a few counts. This chain uses TRBV5-8 with TRBJ1-5; D call uncertain. Germline values: CDR1 SGHTS, CDR2 YDEGEE. The V end was cut by 4 bases, the J end by 8 bases, with 7 bases between. CDR3 length: 11 amino acids. The CDR3 loop reads CASSLYEPQHF. CDR3 DNA sequence: TGTGCCAGCAGCCTGTATGAGCCCCAGCATTTT.